These T cell receptor beta chains were read from a single sample in a study of blood T cell repertoires in COVID-19. Clones were sequenced by immunoSEQ multiplex PCR, and TCRdb holds only the in-frame ones, with some missing. The sample has roughly 180,000 clones, roughly 79% seen once; the top ten hold roughly a sixth. Sequencing used peripheral blood. The receptor set was obtained from a man aged 55-75 years with active or convalescent COVID-19. CDR3s include the opening cysteine and the closing phenylalanine or tryptophan. The D gene is left open where the match is weak. Clone sizes are given selectively: once, few, many, or a class where the clone is expanded.

TGTGCCAGCAGTTTACTTAGCGGGGACCTCAGAACCTACGAGCAGTACTTC	CASSLLSGDLRTYEQYF	TRBV28	TRBD2	.	TRBJ2-7	17
TGTGCCAGCAGCTTAGCTCGGGGGGACTATGGCTACACCTTC	CASSLARGDYGYTF	TRBV7-9	.	few	TRBJ1-2	14
TGTGCCAGCAGTTGGGCAGGACTAGCGGGGTACACCGGGGAGCTGTTTTTT	CASSWAGLAGYTGELFF	TRBV27	TRBD2	.	TRBJ2-2	17
TGCGCCAGCAGCCAAGAAGAGGGTTTGGAAAAACTGTTTTTT	CASSQEEGLEKLFF	TRBV4-1	.	.	TRBJ1-4	14
TGTGCCAGTAGTATGACTAGCGGGAGGTTCAATGAGCAGTTCTTC	CASSMTSGRFNEQFF	TRBV19	TRBD2	.	TRBJ2-1	15
TGTGCCAGCAGCCTGCCGGGGACAGGGGCATCGGAGCAGTACTTC	CASSLPGTGASEQYF	TRBV7-6	TRBD1	.	TRBJ2-7	15
TGTGCCAGCAGTTTAGACAGGGCGTTCGTTTCACCCCTCCACTTT	CASSLDRAFVSPLHF	TRBV27	TRBD1	once	TRBJ1-6	15
TGTGCCAGCAGCTTATGGGGTTCCCGGGGGTTACAAGAGACCCAGTACTTC	CASSLWGSRGLQETQYF	TRBV7-3	.	.	TRBJ2-5	17
TGTGCCAGCAGCCAGGGACAGGGGGATCAGCCCCAGCATTTT	CASSQGQGDQPQHF	TRBV2	TRBD1	few	TRBJ1-5	14
TGTGCCAGCAGCCCTTGGCGGGATACGCAGTATTTT	CASSPWRDTQYF	TRBV11-2	.	.	TRBJ2-3	12
TGTGCCAGCAGTACTAACAGGGGGAGGTATGAGCAGTTCTTC	CASSTNRGRYEQFF	TRBV2	TRBD1	once	TRBJ2-1	14
TGTGCCAGCAGCTCCCGACGGCGGGAGTTCTACAATGAGCAGTTCTTC	CASSSRRREFYNEQFF	TRBV7-2	TRBD2	few	TRBJ2-1	16
TGCGCCAGCAGCTCAATAGCGGGAGGGCCCTCCTCCACAGATACGCAGTATTTT	CASSSIAGGPSSTDTQYF	TRBV5-1	TRBD2	.	TRBJ2-3	18
TGTGCCAGTCACCCGAGCTCCTACGAGCAGTACTTC	CASHPSSYEQYF	TRBV2	.	.	TRBJ2-7	12
TGTGCCAGCAGCCAAGTTGCTAGCACCGGGGAGCTGTTTTTT	CASSQVASTGELFF	TRBV3-1/TRBV3-2	.	.	TRBJ2-2	14
TGTGCCAGCAGTGCCGAGGACAAAGCTTTCTTT	CASSAEDKAFF	TRBV2	.	.	TRBJ1-1	11
TGCAGCGTTGCGATGGGGGGACAGGGTAATTCACCCCTCCACTTT	CSVAMGGQGNSPLHF	TRBV29-1	TRBD1	.	TRBJ1-6	15
TGTGCCAGCAGCCGGACTAGCGGAGCGTCCTACAATGAGCAGTTCTTC	CASSRTSGASYNEQFF	TRBV5-4	TRBD2	.	TRBJ2-1	16
TGTGCCAGCAGCCAATTGAACACTGAAGCTTTCTTT	CASSQLNTEAFF	TRBV28	.	.	TRBJ1-1	12
TGTGCCAGCAGCTTGGGGGCCCGCGATAGTTTCGGCTACACCTTC	CASSLGARDSFGYTF	TRBV5-6	.	.	TRBJ1-2	15
TGTGCCAGCAGCCTACCGTCTGGTACGCAGTATTTT	CASSLPSGTQYF	TRBV11-2	.	.	TRBJ2-3	12
TGTGCCAGCAGCGTAGACCCCCAGGGCACTGAAGCTTTCTTT	CASSVDPQGTEAFF	TRBV9	.	.	TRBJ1-1	14
TGTGCCAGCAGCGATGGGACAGTTCAAGAGACCCAGTACTTC	CASSDGTVQETQYF	TRBV6-2/TRBV6-3	TRBD1	.	TRBJ2-5	14
TGTGCCAGCAGTGAGGACAGCCCTCGGGACTATGGCTACACCTTC	CASSEDSPRDYGYTF	TRBV6-1	.	.	TRBJ1-2	15
TGTGCCAGTAGTAGTAGCGGACAAGAGACCCAGTACTTC	CASSSSGQETQYF	TRBV19	.	once	TRBJ2-5	13
TGTGCCAGCTCACAACAGGGTCGGGGTAATGAAAAACTGTTTTTT	CASSQQGRGNEKLFF	TRBV18	.	.	TRBJ1-4	15
TGTGCCAGCAGCTCCCGGGACAGGCCCGAGCAGTACTTC	CASSSRDRPEQYF	TRBV3-1/TRBV3-2	TRBD1	.	TRBJ2-7	13
TGCGCCAGCAGCGCACGGACTAGCGGGAGGACTGATACGCAGTATTTT	CASSARTSGRTDTQYF	TRBV5-1	TRBD2	.	TRBJ2-3	16
TGTGCCAGCAGCTTAGACAGGAGGGCCGGGGAGCTGTTTTTT	CASSLDRRAGELFF	TRBV7-2	.	.	TRBJ2-2	14
TGCGCCAGCAGCTTGGACAAGAACACTGAAGCTTTCTTT	CASSLDKNTEAFF	TRBV5-1	.	.	TRBJ1-1	13
TGTGCCAGCAGTACCTTAAACGCGGGGCCCTACGAGCAGTACTTC	CASSTLNAGPYEQYF	TRBV28	.	.	TRBJ2-7	15
TGTGCCAGCAGCATTCCTCGGACAGGACCCACCGGGGAGCTGTTTTTT	CASSIPRTGPTGELFF	TRBV6-2/TRBV6-3	TRBD1	.	TRBJ2-2	16
TGTGCCAGCAGTCCAGGTTCCTCCTACAATGAGCAGTTCTTC	CASSPGSSYNEQFF	TRBV6-5	.	.	TRBJ2-1	14
TGTGCCAGCAGCAAGGACACCCCGGCCCACCTCTACAATGAGCAGTTCTTC	CASSKDTPAHLYNEQFF	TRBV7-9	.	.	TRBJ2-1	17
TGTGCCAGCAGTTTGGACAATCGAGAGACCCAGTACTTC	CASSLDNRETQYF	TRBV6-5	.	.	TRBJ2-5	13
TGTGCCAGCAGCAAAGATCCCCGAGATCAGCCCCAGCATTTT	CASSKDPRDQPQHF	TRBV6-2/TRBV6-3	.	.	TRBJ1-5	14
TGTGCCAGCAGCCAAGATGGGACAGGGGGCTACGAGCAGTACTTC	CASSQDGTGGYEQYF	TRBV3-1/TRBV3-2	TRBD1	.	TRBJ2-7	15